This T cell receptor beta chain was observed in a study of T cells in Graves' hyperthyroidism and ophthalmopathy. Study results and caveats: Through a model of 13 V-J features, ophthalmopathy was separated from stable hyperthyroidism.

Each diagnosis drew on symptoms, thyroxine, TRAb, thyroid ultrasound and orbital computed tomography findings. Amplification targeted TCR beta CDR3 regions from RNA transcripts. During a first-round RT-PCR of the TCR CDR3, the HTBI primer set was used. TCRdb called the multiplex PCR reads again in MiXCR, with one record for every CDR3 protein. The data hold 620,000 or so distinct CDR3 sequences, with about 14% observed a single time. Points on this clonotype: Its antigen is still unknown.

The specimen sequenced was blood. The TCR sequence derives from a woman in her forties or fifties with Graves' ophthalmopathy.

The CDR3 DNA sequence: TGCAGTGCCCGAAGGCTAGCGGGAGTTTTGGACACCGGGGAGCTGTTTTTT. Residues: CSARRLAGVLDTGELFF. V gene TRBV20-1 combines with J gene TRBJ2-2; 10 nucleotides agree with TRBD2. Germline V CDR1 and CDR2: DFQATT, SNEGSKA (reference sequence). The CDR3 spans 17 residues. After removal of 6 bases from V and 3 bases from J, the junction contained 13 bases not matched to a gene.